Described below is a single T cell receptor beta chain sequence and its context. What it binds is not known. The data were taken from a study of T cell responses to AZD1222 COVID-19 vaccine. Regarding the study as a whole: In a largely white British group with more females than males, clonal diversity was possibly underestimated.

Sequenced by immunoSEQ multiplex PCR; TCRdb stores in-frame clones only, minus some. The table includes around 140,000 clones, 75% to 85% detected once. This sequence was found in an adult who received the MenACWY meningococcal vaccine as a control. This material consisted of peripheral blood, taken 28 days after the second dose of the MenACWY control vaccine.

As DNA, the CDR3 is TGTGCCAGCAGCCTAGGGGTTGGGCCCCAGCATTTT. It codes for CASSLGVGPQHF. The chain uses TRBV7-2 and TRBJ1-5; weak D call: TRBD1 (5 bases). V was pared by 5 bases and J by 9 bases, with 11 bases between. Germline values: CDR1 SGHTA, CDR2 FQGNSA. The CDR3 length is 12 residues.